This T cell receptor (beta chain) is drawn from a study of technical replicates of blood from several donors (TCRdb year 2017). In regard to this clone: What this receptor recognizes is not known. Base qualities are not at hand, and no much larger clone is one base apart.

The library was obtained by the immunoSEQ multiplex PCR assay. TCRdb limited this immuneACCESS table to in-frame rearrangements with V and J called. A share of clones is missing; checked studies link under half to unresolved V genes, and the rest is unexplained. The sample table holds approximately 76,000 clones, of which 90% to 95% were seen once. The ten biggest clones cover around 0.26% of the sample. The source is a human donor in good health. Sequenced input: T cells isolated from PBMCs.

In nucleotides, the sequence is TGTGCCAGCAGTTTTAGGGGGCCAAATGGCTACACCTTC. This codes for CASSFRGPNGYTF. The chain couples TRBV27 to TRBJ1-2; the central 7 bases match TRBD1. Trimmed from V: 3 bases; trimmed from J: 6 bases; junction bases lacking a gene match: 4. CDR1 and CDR2 (MNHEY, SMNVEV) derive from the germline V gene (reference sequence). The CDR3 spans 13 residues, from the cysteine through the phenylalanine. The sequence is cut down to CDR3 DNA, 39 bases in frame from base 1.